The entry that follows covers one T cell receptor beta chain sequence. Trimming removed 5 bases from V and 4 bases from J, with 12 bases in between. This CDR3 is built from 13 residues. The sample belongs to a study of blood T cell repertoires in COVID-19. Overall study: COVID-19 samples collected from the United States, Italy and Spain covered acute and convalescent phases.

Profiling relied on immunoSEQ multiplex PCR, and the TCRdb table lists in-frame clones only, not all of them. The sample has around 220,000 clones; around 85% are singletons. The chain has TRBV12-3 or TRBV12-4 and TRBJ2-7; the D gene is possibly TRBD1 (6 bases). The material sequenced was peripheral blood. The clonotype originates from a woman aged 45-59 years with acute or convalescent COVID-19. The DNA for the CDR3 is TGTGCCAGCAGTCAACAGGGTTTGTACGAGCAGTACTTC. It specifies CASSQQGLYEQYF.